The 4 T cell receptor beta chains below were found in one sample sequenced in a study of shared clonotypes between healthy human individuals. The naive CD8 population came from CD45RO-negative cells selected for CCR7, without terminally differentiated effector memory CD45RA+ cells. Profiled with immunoSEQ multiplex PCR; TCRdb holds only in-frame clones, not every one. The data hold roughly 890,000 clones, with nearly 95% observed a single time. Material for sequencing was naive CD8+ T cells sorted from blood. The receptor source for this set is a man aged 30 to 39 in good health.

As regards this clone: Within the sample, other DNA sequences also encode this same CDR3. The rearrangement uses TRBV28 and TRBJ2-7; 9 nucleotides align to TRBD2. The germline V gene encodes CDR1 MDHEN and CDR2 SYDVKM. CDR3 length equals 15 residues. Trimming cost V 3 bases and J 5 bases; bases outside gene matches: 8. CDR3 nucleotides: TGTGCCAGCAGTTTGATTGCGGGAGGGCCCCACGAGCAGTACTTC. Translating it yields CASSLIAGGPHEQYF.

This rearrangement joins TRBV2 to TRBJ1-5; the D gene is possibly TRBD1 (5 bases). The V gene's germline CDR1 is SNHLY and CDR2 FYNNEI. V shed 4 bases and J shed 7 bases, with 14 bases lying between them. CDR3 size: 14 residues. DNA of the CDR3: TGTGCCAGCAGTGGAGGGCAGGGTGGACAGCCCCAGCATTTT. Its translation is CASSGGQGGQPQHF.

V and J are TRBV2 and TRBJ2-1, with 8 positions matching TRBD2. This CDR3 is 14 amino acids long. With V trimmed by 10 bases and J by 5 bases, 10 bases remained unmatched. The germline V gene has CDR1 SNHLY and CDR2 FYNNEI. CDR3 DNA: TGTGCCACATTAGCGGGATCTGGGAACAATGAGCAGTTCTTC. This gives the protein CATLAGSGNNEQFF.

The rearrangement uses TRBV27 and TRBJ1-4, with D unresolved. CDR1 and CDR2 from the germline V gene are MNHEY and SMNVEV (reference sequence). Trimming removed 5 bases at V and 8 bases at J, with 15 bases between. This CDR3 region has 14 residues. CDR3 sequence (DNA): TGTGCCAGCAGTATGGGTCAGACTGTGGAAAAACTGTTTTTT. Translated, it gives CASSMGQTVEKLFF.